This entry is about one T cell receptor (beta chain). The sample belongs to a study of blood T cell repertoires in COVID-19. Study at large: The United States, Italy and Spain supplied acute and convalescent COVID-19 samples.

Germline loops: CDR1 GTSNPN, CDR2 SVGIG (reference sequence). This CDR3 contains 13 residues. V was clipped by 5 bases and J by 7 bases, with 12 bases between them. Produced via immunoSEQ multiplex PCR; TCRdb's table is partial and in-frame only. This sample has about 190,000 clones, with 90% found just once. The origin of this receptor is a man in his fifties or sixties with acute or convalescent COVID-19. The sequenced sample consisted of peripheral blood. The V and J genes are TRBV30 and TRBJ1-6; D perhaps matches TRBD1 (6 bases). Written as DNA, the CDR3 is TGTGCCTGGGAAGGACAGCCAAATTCACCCCTCCACTTT. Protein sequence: CAWEGQPNSPLHF.